Listed below are T cell receptor beta chains from one sample, sequenced in a study of OX40 agonist ivuxolimab in advanced cancers. Sequencing was performed with immunoSEQ multiplex PCR; in TCRdb, only in-frame clones are kept and a portion is missing. The data contain 150,000 to 190,000 clones, 94% of them singletons. The sequenced sample was CD4+ or CD8+ T cells sorted from blood, obtained in a trial of the OX40 agonist ivuxolimab. The origin of the receptors is an adult with an advanced solid tumor such as melanoma, head and neck, liver or kidney cancer. Each CDR3 is given with its conserved first and last residue. A D gene is named only where the DNA matches it firmly. Where a row states a size, it is once, few, many or the class of an expanded clone; other rows omit it.

d_gene,abundance,j_gene,v_gene,CDR3aa,CDR3nt
.,.,TRBJ2-1,TRBV7-3,CASRREAGNEQFF,TGTGCCAGCAGGAGGGAGGCTGGCAATGAGCAGTTCTTC
TRBD1,few,TRBJ2-7,TRBV15,CATSRDQGADEQYF,TGTGCCACCAGCAGAGACCAGGGGGCGGACGAGCAGTACTTC
.,.,TRBJ2-6,TRBV14,CASSQAGISSGANVLTF,TGTGCCAGCAGCCAAGCAGGGATCAGCTCTGGGGCCAACGTCCTGACTTTC
.,.,TRBJ2-7,TRBV28,CASSFYRGSSYEQYF,TGTGCCAGCAGTTTCTATAGGGGAAGCTCCTACGAGCAGTACTTC
TRBD2,.,TRBJ2-5,TRBV5-5,CASSPRTSGGSQETQYF,TGTGCCAGCAGCCCCAGGACTAGCGGGGGTTCCCAAGAGACCCAGTACTTC
TRBD2,.,TRBJ2-1,TRBV28,CASSLRYASGSRRQFF,TGTGCCAGCAGTTTACGGTACGCTAGCGGGAGTCGCCGGCAGTTCTTC
TRBD2,.,TRBJ2-1,TRBV12-5,CASGLAGTSGSYNEQFF,TGTGCTAGTGGTTTGGCCGGGACTAGCGGGAGCTACAATGAGCAGTTCTTC
.,.,TRBJ2-2,TRBV11-2,CASRVGRDGELFF,TGTGCCAGCAGGGTCGGACGGGACGGGGAGCTGTTTTTT
.,.,TRBJ1-5,TRBV9,CASSVGTANQPQHF,TGTGCCAGCAGCGTTGGCACTGCGAATCAGCCCCAGCATTTT
.,.,TRBJ1-5,TRBV25-1,CASSDFYSNQPQHF,TGTGCCAGCAGTGACTTTTATAGCAATCAGCCCCAGCATTTT
.,.,TRBJ1-4,TRBV6-6,CASSGPRPDFNEKLFF,TGTGCCAGCAGCGGACCCCGGCCAGACTTTAATGAAAAACTGTTTTTT
TRBD1,.,TRBJ2-3,TRBV27,CASWSDRGGKDTQYF,TGTGCCAGCTGGTCGGACAGGGGGGGTAAAGATACGCAGTATTTT
.,once,TRBJ2-7,TRBV10-2,CASSEQRTYEQYF,TGCGCCAGCAGTGAGCAACGGACCTACGAGCAGTACTTC
TRBD1,.,TRBJ1-2,TRBV6-5,CASSYDRGGYTF,TGTGCCAGCAGTTACGACAGGGGTGGCTACACCTTC
.,.,TRBJ2-5,TRBV11-3,CASSLGDQGPGVEETQYF,TGTGCCAGCAGCTTAGGGGACCAGGGGCCCGGGGTTGAAGAGACCCAGTACTTC
.,.,TRBJ2-7,TRBV30,CAWSQVTPHEQYF,TGTGCCTGGAGCCAGGTAACCCCCCACGAGCAGTACTTC
.,.,TRBJ1-1,TRBV5-8,CASSFGNRRVNTEAFF,TGTGCCAGCAGCTTTGGGAATAGGAGGGTGAACACTGAAGCTTTCTTT
.,.,TRBJ1-1,TRBV4-2,CASSQESRAGTEAFF,TGTGCCAGCAGCCAAGAGAGCAGGGCTGGCACTGAAGCTTTCTTT